Shown below are 6 T cell receptor beta chains from a single sample sequenced in a study of technical replicates of blood from several donors. Assay: immunoSEQ multiplex PCR; the TCRdb copy retains only in-frame clones and omits some. The sample carries roughly 15,000 clones, roughly three quarters recorded once. The sequencing input was PBMCs. The receptors were sampled from a human donor in good health.

The chain employs TRBV11-2 and TRBJ2-7; 14 bases agree with TRBD2. Germline loops: CDR1 SGHAT, CDR2 FQNNGV. J gave up 7 bases and V 5 bases, and 4 bases lay outside the gene matches. This CDR3 is 14 amino acids long. The CDR3 coding sequence is TGTGCCAGCAGCCCGCGACTAGCGGGGGGGGAGCAGTACTTC. Encoded protein: CASSPRLAGGEQYF.

The V gene is TRBV5-1, the J gene TRBJ2-1, with no clear D. V gave up 0 bases and J gave up 8 bases, with 12 bases separating them. CDR1 is SGHRS and CDR2 is YFSETQ in the germline V gene. The CDR3 totals 14 residues. CDR3 bases: TGCGCCAGCAGCTTGGTGCAGAGCCAGGATGAGCAGTTCTTC. Protein sequence: CASSLVQSQDEQFF.

This rearrangement joins TRBV2 to TRBJ2-5, with D tentatively TRBD2 (7 bases). This CDR3 is built from 16 residues. V dropped 2 bases and J dropped 5 bases, with 18 bases sitting between them. In germline, CDR1 is SNHLY, CDR2 FYNNEI. CDR3 nucleotides: TGTGCCAGCAGTGAAATTGTAGGGGGGCGGGAGGAGACCCAGTACTTC. It is translated as CASSEIVGGREETQYF.

This sequence joins TRBV25-1 and TRBJ1-6, with D possibly matching TRBD1 (6 bases). Germline CDR1 is MGHDK and CDR2 is SYGVNS. The CDR3 consists of 18 residues. The V and J ends lost 0 bases and 10 bases respectively, with 22 bases between them. CDR3 coding DNA: TGTGCCAGCAGTGAATATTGGGGGCCCGAGGCAATTATATCACCCCTCCACTTT. It yields the protein CASSEYWGPEAIISPLHF.

The genes are TRBV27 and TRBJ2-2; the match to TRBD1 covers 12 bases. The CDR3 extends over 20 amino acids. The germline V gene has CDR1 MNHEY and CDR2 SMNVEV (reference sequence). Trimming cost V 7 bases and J 0 bases; bases outside gene matches: 15. The CDR3 here is CASIPTWDRGRPTNTGELFF. CDR3 bases: TGTGCCAGCATACCCACCTGGGACAGGGGGCGCCCCACGAACACCGGGGAGCTGTTTTTT.

This clone was observed a single time. At one end, the junction sequence differs from germline, possibly due to a read error. The chain carries TRBV30 and TRBJ1-5, with D perhaps matching TRBD1 (5 bases). Germline lookup yields CDR1 GTSNPN and CDR2 SVGIG (reference sequence). The CDR3 runs 15 residues. CDR3 protein: CDWSVKGIGNQPQHF. The CDR3 nucleotides are TGTGACTGGAGCGTGAAGGGGATCGGCAATCAGCCCCAGCATTTT. The whole variable domain, filled in from reference TRBV30 and TRBJ1-5, reads SQTIHQWPATLVQPVGSPLSLECTVEGTSNPNLYWYRQAAGRGLQLLFYSVGIGQISSEVPQNLSASRPQDRQFILSSKKLLLSDSGFYLCDWSVKGIGNQPQHFGDGTRLSIL.